The rows below give T cell receptor beta chains drawn from one sample of a study of a mutant IDH1 vaccine in newly diagnosed glioma. For these TCRs, the target antigens are not known. Only in-frame clones appear in the TCRdb table, and some are missing; sequencing was by immunoSEQ multiplex PCR. This table holds some 70,000 clones, less than 90% found once. The material sequenced was PBMCs, taken from a glioma patient whose treatment included an IDH1 peptide vaccine. Every receptor here comes from a young man with glioma. Each CDR3 is given with its conserved first and last residue. D genes are given only for firm matches. The size field is filled for only some rows; it gives once, few, many or a size class.

clone_size j_call v_call d_call cdr3_nt cdr3_aa
few TRBJ1-5 TRBV5-1 NA TGCGCCAGCAGCGACAAAGATCGACAGCTCATAGGCAATCAGCCCCAGCATTTT CASSDKDRQLIGNQPQHF
NA TRBJ1-1 TRBV5-1 NA TGCGCCAGCCGATCCGGCGGACAGAACACTGAAGCTTTCTTT CASRSGGQNTEAFF
NA TRBJ1-2 TRBV9 TRBD1 TGTGCCAGCAGCGTCGGGACAGGAGTCTATGGCTACACCTTC CASSVGTGVYGYTF
NA TRBJ1-2 TRBV4-3 NA TGCGCCAGCACCCCAGACCGGGGGGCTAACTATGGCTACACCTTC CASTPDRGANYGYTF
once TRBJ1-2 TRBV5-4 NA TGTGCCAGCAGCTTGGGGTACCCCGACTATGGCTACACCTTC CASSLGYPDYGYTF
NA TRBJ1-4 TRBV6-5 NA TGTGCCAGCAGTTATCGGACACCAACTAATGAAAAACTGTTTTTT CASSYRTPTNEKLFF
NA TRBJ2-1 TRBV5-1 TRBD1 TGCGCCAGCAGCTTGGCCGGCGGGACAGGGGGGTACGCGCGCGTTTTGGGGTCCTACAATGAGCAGTTCTTC CASSLAGGTGGYARVLGSYNEQFF
once TRBJ2-7 TRBV10-1 TRBD1 TGCGCCAGCAGTGAGCGGGACAGGGGTGCCTACGAGCAGTACTTC CASSERDRGAYEQYF
NA TRBJ2-5 TRBV30 TRBD2 TGTGCCTGGAGTGTAAGGACTAGCGGGGGGGCCTGGGGGCTCCAAGAGACCCAGTACTTC CAWSVRTSGGAWGLQETQYF
NA TRBJ1-1 TRBV7-2 NA TGTGCCAGCAGCACCCGGTCTCGGGGGACTGAAGCTTTCTTT CASSTRSRGTEAFF
NA TRBJ1-3 TRBV29-1 NA TGCAGCGTTGATATTGGCACTGGAAACACCATATATTTT CSVDIGTGNTIYF
NA TRBJ1-2 TRBV4-2 TRBD1 TGTGCCAGCAGCCAAGAGGGACAGCCGACGTTCGGGGGCTACACCTTC CASSQEGQPTFGGYTF
NA TRBJ2-7 TRBV7-6 NA TGTGCCAGCAGGTACGGGGGCCGCGAGGGAGAGCAGTACTTC CASRYGGREGEQYF
few TRBJ1-1 TRBV5-4 NA TGTGCCAGCAGCTTGACCCTCTTCGGGAACACTGAAGCTTTCTTT CASSLTLFGNTEAFF
NA TRBJ1-3 TRBV2 TRBD1 TGTGCCAGCAGATTGGACAGGGCAGAAGGAAACACCATATATTTT CASRLDRAEGNTIYF
NA TRBJ2-5 TRBV7-6 NA TGTGCCAGCAGCTTAGCAAGCCAAGAGACCCAGTACTTC CASSLASQETQYF
NA TRBJ1-5 TRBV9 TRBD1 TGTGCCAGCAGCACGGGACAGGGGGTTGGTAATCAGCCCCAGCATTTT CASSTGQGVGNQPQHF
NA TRBJ2-1 TRBV7-2 TRBD2 TGTGCCAGCAGCTTAGTGTTGGCTAGCGGGGCTGAGCAGTTCTTC CASSLVLASGAEQFF
NA TRBJ2-2 TRBV7-2 NA TGTGCCAGCAGAAACCGACCGAACACCGGGGAGCTGTTTTTT CASRNRPNTGELFF
NA TRBJ2-7 TRBV11-2 NA TGTGCCAGCAGCCCCACGCGGTGGGGGGTGGGCGAGCAGTACTTC CASSPTRWGVGEQYF
NA TRBJ1-1 TRBV4-3 NA TGCGCCAGCAGCCAAGATGGGGGGCTTCTCACTGAAGCTTTCTTT CASSQDGGLLTEAFF
NA TRBJ2-7 TRBV4-2 TRBD2 TGTGCCAGCAGCCAAGAGGGTTCCTCAGGGAGGGTCGAGCAGTACTTC CASSQEGSSGRVEQYF
NA TRBJ1-2 TRBV12-5 NA TGTGCTAGTGGTTTGCCGCCGGACGAAGGGTACGACTCTGGCTACACCTTC CASGLPPDEGYDSGYTF
once TRBJ1-4 TRBV6-5 NA TGTGCCAGCAGTTACCATTCAGGGTCCGAGAATGAAAAACTGTTTTTT CASSYHSGSENEKLFF
NA TRBJ1-5 TRBV28 TRBD1 TGTGCCAGCAGTCGATTCGGTCAGGGGGATCGTCAGCCCCAGCATTTT CASSRFGQGDRQPQHF
NA TRBJ2-1 TRBV11-3 TRBD2 TGTGCCAGCAGCCAGACTAGCGGGGGGGGTGAGCAGTTCTTC CASSQTSGGGEQFF
NA TRBJ1-3 TRBV9 NA TGTGCCAGCAGCGTAGACCTTTTCTGGAGAAACACCATATATTTT CASSVDLFWRNTIYF
NA TRBJ1-3 TRBV30 NA TGTGCTATTAAGGGAGGAGCACCGGACAGTGAGAGCTCTGGAAACACCATATATTTT CAIKGGAPDSESSGNTIYF
once TRBJ2-7 TRBV30 NA TGTGCCTGGAGTGTATACGGGGCAGGCGAGCAGTACTTC CAWSVYGAGEQYF
NA TRBJ1-3 TRBV9 NA TGTGCCAGCAGCGTAGTGGGTATTGGAAACACCATATATTTT CASSVVGIGNTIYF
few TRBJ1-5 TRBV27 NA TGTGCCAGCAGTTTAAGCAGTTATAGCAATCAGCCCCAGCATTTT CASSLSSYSNQPQHF